This T cell receptor beta chain was identified during a study of T cells in localized non-small cell lung cancer. Whole-study results and caveats: Longer overall survival was associated with a higher density of T cells in the blood. Tumor showed lower T cell clonality than uninvolved adjacent lung, where it was highest. Sequencing involved a lone tumor region, leaving heterogeneity possible. A median of approximately 54 clones ranked among the top 100 in tumor appeared in adjacent lung.

In its sample, this clone was seen a few times. As yet, its antigen is unknown. Different DNA sequences within this sample yield the same CDR3. Clones were sequenced by immunoSEQ multiplex PCR, and TCRdb holds only the in-frame ones, with some missing. The repertoire holds about 78,000 clones, with around four fifths as singletons. This CDR3 contains 11 residues. CDR1 DFQATT and CDR2 SNEGSKA come from the germline V gene (reference sequence). Trimming pared 1 base from V and 7 bases from J, leaving 4 bases between. The receptor was isolated from a man between 40 and 70 years old with stage I lung adenocarcinoma. The material was peripheral blood, obtained before any cancer treatment. This rearrangement joins TRBV20-1 to TRBJ1-4; D gene uncertain. The CDR3 region has the DNA TGCAGTGCTAGAGGCGTTGAAAAACTGTTTTTT. It translates to CSARGVEKLFF.